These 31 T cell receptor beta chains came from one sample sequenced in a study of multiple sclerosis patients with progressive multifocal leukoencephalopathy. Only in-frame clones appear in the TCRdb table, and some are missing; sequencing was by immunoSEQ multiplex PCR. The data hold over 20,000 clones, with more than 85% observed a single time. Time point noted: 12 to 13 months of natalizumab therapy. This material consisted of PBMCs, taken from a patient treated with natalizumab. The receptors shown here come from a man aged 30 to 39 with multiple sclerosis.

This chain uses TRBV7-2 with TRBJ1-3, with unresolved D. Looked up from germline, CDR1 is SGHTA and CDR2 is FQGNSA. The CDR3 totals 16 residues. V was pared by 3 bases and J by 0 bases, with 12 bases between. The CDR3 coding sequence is TGTGCCAGCAGCTTGATCCGGAGGACCTCTGGAAACACCATATATTTT. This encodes CASSLIRRTSGNTIYF.

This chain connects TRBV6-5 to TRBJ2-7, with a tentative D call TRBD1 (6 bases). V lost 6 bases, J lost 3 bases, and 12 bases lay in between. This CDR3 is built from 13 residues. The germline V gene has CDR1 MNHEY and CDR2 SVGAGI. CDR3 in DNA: TGTGCCAGCAGCACGACAGGTAACTACGAGCAGTACTTC. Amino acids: CASSTTGNYEQYF.

The DNA for the CDR3 is TGCGCCAGCAGCCAAGATTTGGGGAGAACGCAGTATTTT. It yields the protein CASSQDLGRTQYF. This chain links TRBV4-3 with TRBJ2-3; D may be TRBD2 (5 bases). The CDR3 runs to 13 residues. CDR1 and CDR2 (germline): LGHNA, YSLEER. V lost 0 bases and J lost 9, with 10 bases in between.

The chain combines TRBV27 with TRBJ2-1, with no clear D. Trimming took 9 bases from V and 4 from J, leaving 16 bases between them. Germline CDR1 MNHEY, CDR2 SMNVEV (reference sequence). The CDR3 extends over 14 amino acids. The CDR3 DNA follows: TGTGCCAGTTCGATAGCACCCCCTTACAATGAGCAGTTCTTC. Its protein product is CASSIAPPYNEQFF.

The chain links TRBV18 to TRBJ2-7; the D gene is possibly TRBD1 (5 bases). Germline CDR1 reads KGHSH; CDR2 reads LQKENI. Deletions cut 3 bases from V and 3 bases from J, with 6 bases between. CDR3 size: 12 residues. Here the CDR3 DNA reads TGTGCCAGCTCACCTGACAGCTACGAGCAGTACTTC. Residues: CASSPDSYEQYF. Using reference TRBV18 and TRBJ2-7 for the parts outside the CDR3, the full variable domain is NAGVMQNPRHLVRRRGQEARLRCSPMKGHSHVYWYRQLPEEGLKFMVYLQKENIIDESGMPKERFSAEFPKEGPSILRIQQVVRGDSAAYFCASSPDSYEQYFGPGTRLTVT.

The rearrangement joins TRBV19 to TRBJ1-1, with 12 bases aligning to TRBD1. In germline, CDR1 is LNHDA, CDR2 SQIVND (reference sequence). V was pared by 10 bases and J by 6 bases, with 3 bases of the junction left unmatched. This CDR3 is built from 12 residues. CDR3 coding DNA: TGTGCCACGGGACAGGGGGCCCCTGAAGCTTTCTTT. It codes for CATGQGAPEAFF. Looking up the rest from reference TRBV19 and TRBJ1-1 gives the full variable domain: DGGITQSPKYLFRKEGQNVTLSCEQNLNHDAMYWYRQDPGQGLRLIYYSQIVNDFQKGDIAEGYSVSREKKESFPLTVTSAQKNPTAFYLCATGQGAPEAFFGQGTRLTVV.

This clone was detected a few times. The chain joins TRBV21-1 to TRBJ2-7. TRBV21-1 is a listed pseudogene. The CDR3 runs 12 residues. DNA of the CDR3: TGTGCCAGCAGCTTCGGCTATTACGAGCAGTACGTC. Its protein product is CASSFGYYEQYV.

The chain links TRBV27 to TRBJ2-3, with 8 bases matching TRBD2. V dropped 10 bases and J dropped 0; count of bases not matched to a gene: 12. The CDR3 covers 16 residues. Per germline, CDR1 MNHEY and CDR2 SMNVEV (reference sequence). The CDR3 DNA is TGTGCCACCTATTTTAGCGGGGCCACTAGCACAGATACGCAGTATTTT. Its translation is CATYFSGATSTDTQYF.

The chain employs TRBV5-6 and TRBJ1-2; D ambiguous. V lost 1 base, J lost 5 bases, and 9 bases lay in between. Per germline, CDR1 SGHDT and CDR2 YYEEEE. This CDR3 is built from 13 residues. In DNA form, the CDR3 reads TGTGCCAGCAGCTTGTACGATGCTTATGGCTACACCTTC. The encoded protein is CASSLYDAYGYTF.

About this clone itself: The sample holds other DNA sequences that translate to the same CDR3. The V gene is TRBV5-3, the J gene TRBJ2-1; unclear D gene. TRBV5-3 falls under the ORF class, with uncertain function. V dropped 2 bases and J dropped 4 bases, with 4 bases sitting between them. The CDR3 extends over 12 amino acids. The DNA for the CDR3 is TGTGCCAGAAGCTTTCAGTACAATGAGCAGTTCTTC. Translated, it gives CARSFQYNEQFF.

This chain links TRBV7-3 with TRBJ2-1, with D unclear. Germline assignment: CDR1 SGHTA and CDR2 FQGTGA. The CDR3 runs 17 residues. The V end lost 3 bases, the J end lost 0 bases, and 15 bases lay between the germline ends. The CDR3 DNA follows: TGTGCCAGCAGCTTGAGTCCTCCCTGGAGCTCCTACAATGAGCAGTTCTTC. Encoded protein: CASSLSPPWSSYNEQFF.

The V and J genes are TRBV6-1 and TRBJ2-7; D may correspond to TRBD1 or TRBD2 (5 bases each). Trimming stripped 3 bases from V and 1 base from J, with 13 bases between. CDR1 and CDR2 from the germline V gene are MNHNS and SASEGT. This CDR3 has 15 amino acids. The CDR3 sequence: CASSEEVWGSYEQYV. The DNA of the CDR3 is TGTGCCAGCAGTGAGGAGGTCTGGGGGTCCTACGAGCAGTACGTC.

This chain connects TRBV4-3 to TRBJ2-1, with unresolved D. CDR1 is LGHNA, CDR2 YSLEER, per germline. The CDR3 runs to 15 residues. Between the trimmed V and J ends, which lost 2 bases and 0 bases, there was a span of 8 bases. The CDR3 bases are TGCGCCAGCAGCCAATCCCCCGGCTCCTACAATGAGCAGTTCTTC. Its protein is CASSQSPGSYNEQFF.

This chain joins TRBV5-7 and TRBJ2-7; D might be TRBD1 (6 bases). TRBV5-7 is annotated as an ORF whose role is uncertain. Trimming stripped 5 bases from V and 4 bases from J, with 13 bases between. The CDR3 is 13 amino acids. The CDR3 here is CASSCNRVYEQYV. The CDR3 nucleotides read TGTGCCAGCAGTTGCAACAGGGTTTACGAGCAGTACGTC.

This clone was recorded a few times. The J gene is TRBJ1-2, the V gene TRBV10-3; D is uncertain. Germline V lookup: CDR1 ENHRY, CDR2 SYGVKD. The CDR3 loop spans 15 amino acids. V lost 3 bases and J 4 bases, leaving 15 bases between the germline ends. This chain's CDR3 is CAISEMKDAGYGYTF. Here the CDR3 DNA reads TGTGCCATCAGTGAAATGAAGGATGCTGGCTATGGCTACACCTTC.

The CDR3 loop reads CASSIGSNTGELFF. CDR3 nucleotide sequence: TGTGCCAGTAGTATAGGGTCTAACACCGGGGAGCTGTTTTTT. This chain links TRBV19 with TRBJ2-2; D uncertain. The CDR3 covers 14 residues. V lost 1 base to trimming and J lost 2 bases, with 5 bases between them. Germline V gene sequence: CDR1 LNHDA, CDR2 SQIVND (reference sequence).

The CDR3 nucleotides read TGCGCCAGCAGCCACCGGGACACCAACTATGGCTACACCTTC. This gives the protein CASSHRDTNYGYTF. The V and J genes are TRBV5-1 and TRBJ1-2, with D tentatively TRBD1 (6 bases). V lost 4 bases, J lost 2 bases, and 12 bases lay in between. The CDR3 runs to 14 residues. CDR1 is SGHRS and CDR2 is YFSETQ in the germline V gene.

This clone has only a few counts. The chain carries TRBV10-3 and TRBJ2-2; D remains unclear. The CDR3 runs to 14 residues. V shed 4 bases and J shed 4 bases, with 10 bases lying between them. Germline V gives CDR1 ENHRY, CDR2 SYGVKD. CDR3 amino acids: CAISGSTTTGELFF. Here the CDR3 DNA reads TGTGCCATCAGTGGGTCTACTACCACCGGGGAGCTGTTTTTT.

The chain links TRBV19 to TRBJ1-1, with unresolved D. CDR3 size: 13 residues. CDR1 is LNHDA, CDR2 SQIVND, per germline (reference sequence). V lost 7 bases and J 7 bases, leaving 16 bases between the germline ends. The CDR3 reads CASIGSPFGEAFF. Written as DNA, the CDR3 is TGTGCCAGTATTGGCTCACCTTTCGGTGAAGCTTTCTTT.

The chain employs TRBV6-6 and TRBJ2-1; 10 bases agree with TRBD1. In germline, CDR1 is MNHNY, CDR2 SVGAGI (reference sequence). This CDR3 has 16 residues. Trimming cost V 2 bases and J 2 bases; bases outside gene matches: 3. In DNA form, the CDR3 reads TGTGCCAGCAGTTACGTAGGGACAGGGGCCTACAATGAGCAGTTCTTC. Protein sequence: CASSYVGTGAYNEQFF.

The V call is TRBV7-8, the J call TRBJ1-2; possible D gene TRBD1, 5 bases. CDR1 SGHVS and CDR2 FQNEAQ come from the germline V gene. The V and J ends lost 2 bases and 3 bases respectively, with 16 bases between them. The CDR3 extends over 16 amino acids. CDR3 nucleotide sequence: TGTGCCAGCAGCTTAAAAAGTTCGGACAACCACTATGGCTACACCTTC. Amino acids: CASSLKSSDNHYGYTF.

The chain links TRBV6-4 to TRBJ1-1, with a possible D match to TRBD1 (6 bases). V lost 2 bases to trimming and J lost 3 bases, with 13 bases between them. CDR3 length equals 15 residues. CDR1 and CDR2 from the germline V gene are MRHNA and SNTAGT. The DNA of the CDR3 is TGTGCCAGCAGTGACCCTTGGGGGGGGCACACTGAAGCTTTCTTT. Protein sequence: CASSDPWGGHTEAFF.

The CDR3: CASSLGSGGIMREQYF. As DNA, the CDR3 is TGTGCCAGCAGCTTAGGGTCGGGAGGGATCATGCGGGAGCAGTACTTC. The chain combines TRBV7-8 with TRBJ2-5; 8 bases line up with TRBD2. The CDR3 sequence is 16 residues long. Germline CDR1 reads SGHVS; CDR2 reads FQNEAQ. V was pared by 1 base and J by 11 bases, with 15 bases of the junction left unmatched.

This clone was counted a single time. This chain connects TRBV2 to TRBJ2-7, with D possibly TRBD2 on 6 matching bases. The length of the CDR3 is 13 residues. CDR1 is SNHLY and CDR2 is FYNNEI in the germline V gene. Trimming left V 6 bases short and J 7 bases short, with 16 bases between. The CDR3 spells CASRGRERGEQYF. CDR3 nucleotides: TGTGCCAGCAGGGGCCGGGAGCGCGGGGAGCAGTACTTC.

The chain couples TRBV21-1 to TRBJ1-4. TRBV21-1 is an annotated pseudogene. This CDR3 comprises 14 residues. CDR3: CASPRREGHEKLFF. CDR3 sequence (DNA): TGTGCCAGCCCCAGGAGGGAGGGACATGAAAAACTGTTTTTT.

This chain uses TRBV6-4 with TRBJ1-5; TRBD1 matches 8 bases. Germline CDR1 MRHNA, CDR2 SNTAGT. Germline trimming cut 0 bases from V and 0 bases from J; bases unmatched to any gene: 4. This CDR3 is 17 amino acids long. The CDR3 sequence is CASSDSGDRYSNQPQHF. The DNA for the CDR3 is TGTGCCAGCAGTGACTCTGGGGACAGGTATAGCAATCAGCCCCAGCATTTT.

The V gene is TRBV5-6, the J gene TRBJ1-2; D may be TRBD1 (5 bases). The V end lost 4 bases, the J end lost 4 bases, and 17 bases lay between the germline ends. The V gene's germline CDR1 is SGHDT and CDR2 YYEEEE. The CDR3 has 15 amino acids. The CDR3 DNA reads TGTGCCAGCAGCCCTAGGGACCGAACCCTCTATGGCTACACCTTC. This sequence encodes CASSPRDRTLYGYTF.

The CDR3 DNA reads as TGTGCCAGCAGCCCGGGACAGGGGGCAGGAGGAAACACCATATATTTT. This codes for CASSPGQGAGGNTIYF. The chain employs TRBV7-8 and TRBJ1-3, with 12 positions matching TRBD1. Per the germline V gene, CDR1 is SGHVS and CDR2 is FQNEAQ. This CDR3 has 16 amino acids. V shed 5 bases, J shed 4 bases, and the junction held 6 bases outside the gene matches.

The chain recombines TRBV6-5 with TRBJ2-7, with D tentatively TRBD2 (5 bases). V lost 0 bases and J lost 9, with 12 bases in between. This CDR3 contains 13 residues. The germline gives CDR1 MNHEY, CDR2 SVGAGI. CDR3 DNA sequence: TGTGCCAGCAGTTACTCGATTTCGGGAACGCAGTACGTC. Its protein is CASSYSISGTQYV.

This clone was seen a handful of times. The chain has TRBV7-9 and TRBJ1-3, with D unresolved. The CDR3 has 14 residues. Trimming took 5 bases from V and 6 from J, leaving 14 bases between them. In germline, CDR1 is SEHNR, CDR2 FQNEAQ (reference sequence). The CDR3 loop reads CASSPTGPTNTIYF. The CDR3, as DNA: TGTGCCAGCAGCCCGACCGGGCCGACAAACACCATATATTTT.

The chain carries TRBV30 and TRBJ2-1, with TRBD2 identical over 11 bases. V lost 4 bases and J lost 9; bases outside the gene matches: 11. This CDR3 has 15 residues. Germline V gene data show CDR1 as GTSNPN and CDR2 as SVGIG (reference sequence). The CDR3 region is CAWTDPGLAVSEQFF. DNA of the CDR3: TGTGCCTGGACCGATCCGGGACTAGCGGTTAGTGAGCAGTTCTTC.